The rows below give T cell receptor beta chains drawn from one sample of a study of T cell repertoires in ileal Crohn's disease. Generated by immunoSEQ multiplex PCR, the TCRdb table keeps only in-frame clones and is missing some. Here the sample spans over 5,000 clones, 80% to 90% being singletons. The sequenced material came from ileal tissue. These receptors all stem from an adult with Crohn's disease. The CDR3 runs from the conserved cysteine through the conserved F or W. Fields, in order: V gene, J gene, D gene, clone size, CDR3 protein, CDR3 DNA. The D gene is left open where the match is weak. Clone size is not always given. Where it is, it says once, few, many or a class for expanded clones.

V gene: TRBV30; J gene: TRBJ2-1; D gene: TRBD2; clone size: NA; CDR3 protein: CAWRGGGSSYNEQFF; CDR3 DNA: TGTGCCTGGAGGGGCGGGGGGAGCTCCTACAATGAGCAGTTCTTC
V gene: TRBV5-4; J gene: TRBJ2-3; D gene: NA; clone size: NA; CDR3 protein: CASSPPTASSTDTQYF; CDR3 DNA: TGTGCCAGCAGCCCCCCCACGGCATCTAGCACAGATACGCAGTATTTT
V gene: TRBV29-1; J gene: TRBJ2-4; D gene: NA; clone size: NA; CDR3 protein: CSVAVENIQYF; CDR3 DNA: TGCAGCGTTGCTGTAGAAAACATTCAGTACTTC
V gene: TRBV5-4; J gene: TRBJ2-7; D gene: TRBD2; clone size: NA; CDR3 protein: CASSLAGGRSYEQYF; CDR3 DNA: TGTGCCAGCAGCTTAGCGGGAGGGAGGTCCTACGAGCAGTACTTC
V gene: TRBV5-4; J gene: TRBJ2-7; D gene: NA; clone size: NA; CDR3 protein: CASSFWGANEQYF; CDR3 DNA: TGTGCCAGCAGCTTCTGGGGGGCAAACGAGCAGTACTTC
V gene: TRBV2; J gene: TRBJ2-7; D gene: TRBD2; clone size: NA; CDR3 protein: CASLEERGREQYF; CDR3 DNA: TGTGCCAGCCTAGAAGAGCGGGGACGGGAGCAGTACTTC
V gene: TRBV6-6; J gene: TRBJ1-3; D gene: TRBD1; clone size: NA; CDR3 protein: CASSLGQGAYTIYF; CDR3 DNA: TGTGCCAGCAGTTTAGGACAGGGGGCGTACACCATATATTTT
V gene: TRBV7-8; J gene: TRBJ2-7; D gene: TRBD1; clone size: few; CDR3 protein: CASSLNTGVGEQYF; CDR3 DNA: TGTGCCAGCAGCTTGAATACAGGGGTGGGCGAGCAGTACTTC
V gene: TRBV7-6; J gene: TRBJ2-2; D gene: TRBD2; clone size: NA; CDR3 protein: CASASRAGLAGAGTGELFF; CDR3 DNA: TGTGCCAGCGCGAGTCGTGCGGGACTAGCGGGAGCAGGCACCGGGGAGCTGTTTTTT
V gene: TRBV6-5; J gene: TRBJ2-7; D gene: NA; clone size: NA; CDR3 protein: CASSLSGDPYEQYF; CDR3 DNA: TGTGCCAGCAGTTTATCGGGGGACCCCTACGAGCAGTACTTC
V gene: TRBV30; J gene: TRBJ1-3; D gene: NA; clone size: NA; CDR3 protein: CAWSKSGNTIYF; CDR3 DNA: TGTGCCTGGAGTAAGTCTGGAAACACCATATATTTT
V gene: TRBV7-2; J gene: TRBJ2-5; D gene: TRBD2; clone size: NA; CDR3 protein: CASSLVVTSGGTQYF; CDR3 DNA: TGTGCCAGCAGCTTAGTAGTTACTAGCGGGGGGACCCAGTACTTC
V gene: TRBV2; J gene: TRBJ1-5; D gene: NA; clone size: NA; CDR3 protein: CASSEGGHGLPQHF; CDR3 DNA: TGTGCCAGCTCCGAGGGGGGACATGGGTTGCCCCAGCATTTT
V gene: TRBV7-9; J gene: TRBJ1-5; D gene: NA; clone size: NA; CDR3 protein: CASSFDTNQPQHF; CDR3 DNA: TGTGCCAGCAGCTTTGACACAAATCAGCCCCAGCATTTT
V gene: TRBV6-5; J gene: TRBJ1-1; D gene: NA; clone size: NA; CDR3 protein: CASRPGPFFAFF; CDR3 DNA: TGTGCCAGCAGACCGGGGCCATTTTTCGCTTTCTTT
V gene: TRBV14; J gene: TRBJ2-4; D gene: TRBD2; clone size: NA; CDR3 protein: CASSRARGAKNIQYF; CDR3 DNA: TGTGCCAGCAGCCGAGCGCGGGGGGCCAAAAACATTCAGTACTTC
V gene: TRBV6-4; J gene: TRBJ2-3; D gene: TRBD2; clone size: NA; CDR3 protein: CASSSAGGTDTQYF; CDR3 DNA: TGTGCCAGCAGTTCGGCGGGGGGAACAGATACGCAGTATTTT
V gene: TRBV7-9; J gene: TRBJ1-1; D gene: NA; clone size: NA; CDR3 protein: CASSPVVTEAFF; CDR3 DNA: TGTGCCAGCAGCCCCGTGGTCACTGAAGCTTTCTTT
V gene: TRBV6-1; J gene: TRBJ2-7; D gene: TRBD2; clone size: NA; CDR3 protein: CASSEIRTSGRHEQYF; CDR3 DNA: TGTGCCAGCAGTGAAATTAGGACTAGCGGGAGGCACGAGCAGTACTTC
V gene: TRBV7-6; J gene: TRBJ2-1; D gene: TRBD2; clone size: NA; CDR3 protein: CASSLEASGSRHNEQFF; CDR3 DNA: TGTGCCAGCAGCTTAGAGGCTAGCGGGAGCCGACACAATGAGCAGTTCTTC
V gene: TRBV7-2; J gene: TRBJ1-3; D gene: NA; clone size: NA; CDR3 protein: CASSPDGGSGNTIYF; CDR3 DNA: TGTGCCAGCAGCCCGGACGGAGGATCTGGAAACACCATATATTTT
V gene: TRBV25-1; J gene: TRBJ2-7; D gene: NA; clone size: NA; CDR3 protein: CASSAARDYGSRGEQYF; CDR3 DNA: TGTGCCAGCAGTGCGGCCCGCGATTATGGAAGTCGTGGTGAGCAGTACTTC
V gene: TRBV27; J gene: TRBJ2-7; D gene: NA; clone size: NA; CDR3 protein: CASSYGPTRYEQYF; CDR3 DNA: TGTGCCAGCAGTTATGGACCGACGCGCTACGAGCAGTACTTC
V gene: TRBV9; J gene: TRBJ2-1; D gene: TRBD2; clone size: NA; CDR3 protein: CASSVTPTSGSGEQFF; CDR3 DNA: TGTGCCAGCAGCGTTACCCCGACTAGCGGGAGTGGCGAGCAGTTCTTC
V gene: TRBV28; J gene: TRBJ2-2; D gene: NA; clone size: NA; CDR3 protein: CASSLFAGGELFF; CDR3 DNA: TGTGCCAGCAGTTTATTTGCGGGCGGGGAGCTGTTTTTT
V gene: TRBV4-1; J gene: TRBJ1-2; D gene: NA; clone size: NA; CDR3 protein: CASSQDGASAIGYTF; CDR3 DNA: TGCGCCAGCAGCCAAGATGGTGCCTCGGCTATTGGCTACACCTTC
V gene: TRBV27; J gene: TRBJ2-7; D gene: TRBD2; clone size: NA; CDR3 protein: CATGPLGGGEQYF; CDR3 DNA: TGTGCCACCGGGCCCCTTGGGGGGGGCGAGCAGTACTTC
V gene: TRBV11-3; J gene: TRBJ2-5; D gene: NA; clone size: NA; CDR3 protein: CASSPGQSYQETQYF; CDR3 DNA: TGTGCCAGCAGCCCTGGACAGTCGTACCAAGAGACCCAGTACTTC
V gene: TRBV5-1; J gene: TRBJ2-7; D gene: NA; clone size: NA; CDR3 protein: CASGEGFTYEQYF; CDR3 DNA: TGCGCCAGCGGAGAGGGTTTCACCTACGAGCAGTACTTC
V gene: TRBV7-2; J gene: TRBJ1-4; D gene: NA; clone size: NA; CDR3 protein: CASSLRLGIAQKLFF; CDR3 DNA: TGTGCCAGCAGCTTAAGGTTGGGGATAGCCCAAAAACTGTTTTTT
V gene: TRBV5-4; J gene: TRBJ1-3; D gene: NA; clone size: NA; CDR3 protein: CASSLFGSSGNTIYF; CDR3 DNA: TGTGCCAGCAGCTTATTCGGCAGCTCTGGAAACACCATATATTTT
V gene: TRBV28; J gene: TRBJ2-5; D gene: NA; clone size: NA; CDR3 protein: CASRQRILDIFTGETQYF; CDR3 DNA: TGTGCCAGCAGACAGCGCATCCTGGACATCTTCACGGGAGAGACCCAGTACTTC
V gene: TRBV19; J gene: TRBJ1-2; D gene: NA; clone size: NA; CDR3 protein: CASNPGHSSNYGYTF; CDR3 DNA: TGTGCCAGTAACCCGGGACACTCTTCTAACTATGGCTACACCTTC
V gene: TRBV11-3; J gene: TRBJ2-5; D gene: NA; clone size: NA; CDR3 protein: CASSFGKGPEETQYF; CDR3 DNA: TGTGCCAGCAGCTTTGGGAAAGGTCCCGAAGAGACCCAGTACTTC
V gene: TRBV7-2; J gene: TRBJ2-5; D gene: NA; clone size: NA; CDR3 protein: CASSLGTLGGETQYF; CDR3 DNA: TGTGCCAGCAGCCTCGGGACCTTAGGGGGGGAGACCCAGTACTTC
V gene: TRBV19; J gene: TRBJ1-5; D gene: TRBD1; clone size: NA; CDR3 protein: CASSPQGANQPQHF; CDR3 DNA: TGTGCCAGTAGTCCACAGGGGGCCAATCAGCCCCAGCATTTT
V gene: TRBV5-5; J gene: TRBJ2-3; D gene: NA; clone size: NA; CDR3 protein: CASSLAVAGIGGDTQYF; CDR3 DNA: TGTGCCAGCAGCTTGGCCGTGGCGGGAATTGGAGGAGATACGCAGTATTTT
V gene: TRBV4-3; J gene: TRBJ2-3; D gene: NA; clone size: NA; CDR3 protein: CASSPYLGEVTDTQYF; CDR3 DNA: TGCGCCAGCAGCCCCTACCTTGGTGAGGTCACAGATACGCAGTATTTT
V gene: TRBV14; J gene: TRBJ2-3; D gene: NA; clone size: once; CDR3 protein: CASSQDISSTQYF; CDR3 DNA: TGTGCCAGCAGCCAGGACATCTCGAGTACGCAGTATTTT
V gene: TRBV11-2; J gene: TRBJ2-1; D gene: TRBD1; clone size: NA; CDR3 protein: CASSRTGVLGEQFF; CDR3 DNA: TGTGCCAGCAGCAGGACAGGGGTGTTGGGTGAGCAGTTCTTC
V gene: TRBV5-6; J gene: TRBJ2-2; D gene: TRBD1; clone size: NA; CDR3 protein: CASSKTGKGATGELFF; CDR3 DNA: TGTGCCAGCAGCAAGACAGGGAAAGGGGCAACCGGGGAGCTGTTTTTT